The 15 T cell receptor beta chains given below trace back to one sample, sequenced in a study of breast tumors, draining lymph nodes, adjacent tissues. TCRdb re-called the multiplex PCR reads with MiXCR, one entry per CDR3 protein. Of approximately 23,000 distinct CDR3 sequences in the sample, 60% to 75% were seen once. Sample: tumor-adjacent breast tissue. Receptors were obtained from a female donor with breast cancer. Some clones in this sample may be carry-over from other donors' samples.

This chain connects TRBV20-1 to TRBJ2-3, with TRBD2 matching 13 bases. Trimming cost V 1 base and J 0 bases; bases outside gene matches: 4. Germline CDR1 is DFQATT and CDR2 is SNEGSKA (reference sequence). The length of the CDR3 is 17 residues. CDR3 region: CSARAGLAGRSTDTQYF. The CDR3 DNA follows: TGCAGTGCTAGAGCGGGACTAGCGGGACGAAGCACAGATACGCAGTATTTT.

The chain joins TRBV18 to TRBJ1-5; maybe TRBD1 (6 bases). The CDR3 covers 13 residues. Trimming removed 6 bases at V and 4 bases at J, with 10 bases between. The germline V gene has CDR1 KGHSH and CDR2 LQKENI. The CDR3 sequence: CASSSGENQPQHF. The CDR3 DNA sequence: TGTGCCAGCTCTTCAGGGGAGAATCAGCCCCAGCATTTT.

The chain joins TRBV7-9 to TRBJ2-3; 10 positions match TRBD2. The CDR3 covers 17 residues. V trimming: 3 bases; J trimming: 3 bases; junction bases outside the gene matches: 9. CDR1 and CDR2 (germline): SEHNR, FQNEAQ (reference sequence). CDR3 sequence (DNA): TGTGCCAGCAGCTTTTATACTAGCGGGACGGCAACAGATACGCAGTATTTT. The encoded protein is CASSFYTSGTATDTQYF.

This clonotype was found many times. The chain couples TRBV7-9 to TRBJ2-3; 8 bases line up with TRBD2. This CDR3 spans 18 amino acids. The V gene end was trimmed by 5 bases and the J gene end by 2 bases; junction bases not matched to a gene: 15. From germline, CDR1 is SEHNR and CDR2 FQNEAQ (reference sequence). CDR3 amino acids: CASSREFNLAGYTDTQYF. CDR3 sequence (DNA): TGTGCCAGCAGCAGGGAATTCAATTTAGCGGGATACACAGATACGCAGTATTTT.

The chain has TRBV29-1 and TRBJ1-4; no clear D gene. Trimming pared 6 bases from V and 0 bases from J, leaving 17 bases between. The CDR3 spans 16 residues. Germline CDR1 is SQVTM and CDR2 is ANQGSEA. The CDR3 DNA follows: TGCAGCGTCCGGAGTTATGGGGAGACAACTAATGAAAAACTGTTTTTT. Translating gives CSVRSYGETTNEKLFF. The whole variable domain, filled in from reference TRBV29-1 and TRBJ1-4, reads SAVISQKPSRDICQRGTSLTIQCQVDSQVTMMFWYRQQPGQSLTLIATANQGSEATYESGFVIDKFPISRPNLTFSTLTVSNMSPEDSSIYLCSVRSYGETTNEKLFFGSGTQLSVL.

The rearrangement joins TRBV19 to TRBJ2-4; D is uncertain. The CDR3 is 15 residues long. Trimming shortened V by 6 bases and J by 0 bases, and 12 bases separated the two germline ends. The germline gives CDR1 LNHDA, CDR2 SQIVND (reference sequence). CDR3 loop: CASSLSLIAKNIQYF. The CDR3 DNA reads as TGTGCCAGTAGCCTAAGCCTTATAGCCAAAAACATTCAGTACTTC.

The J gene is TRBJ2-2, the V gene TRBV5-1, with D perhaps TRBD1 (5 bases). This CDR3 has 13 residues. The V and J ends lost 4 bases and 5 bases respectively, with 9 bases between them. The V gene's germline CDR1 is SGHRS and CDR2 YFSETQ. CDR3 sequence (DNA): TGCGCCAGCAGCCCGACAGTTACCGGGGAGCTGTTTTTT. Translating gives CASSPTVTGELFF. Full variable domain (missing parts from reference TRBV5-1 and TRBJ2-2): KAGVTQTPRYLIKTRGQQVTLSCSPISGHRSVSWYQQTPGQGLQFLFEYFSETQRNKGNFPGRFSGRQFSNSRSEMNVSTLELGDSALYLCASSPTVTGELFFGEGSRLTVL.

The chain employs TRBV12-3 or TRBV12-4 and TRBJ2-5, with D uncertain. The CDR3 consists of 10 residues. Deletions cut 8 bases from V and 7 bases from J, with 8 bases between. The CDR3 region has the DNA TGTGCCAGCGGCCCGGGGACCCAGTACTTC. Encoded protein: CASGPGTQYF.

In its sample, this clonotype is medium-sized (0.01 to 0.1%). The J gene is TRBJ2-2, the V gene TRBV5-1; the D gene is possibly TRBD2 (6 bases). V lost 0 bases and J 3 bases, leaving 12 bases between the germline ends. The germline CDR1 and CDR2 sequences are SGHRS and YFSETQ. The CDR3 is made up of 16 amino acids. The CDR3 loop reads CASSLVGLSYTGELFF. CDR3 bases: TGCGCCAGCAGCTTGGTGGGACTCTCCTACACCGGGGAGCTGTTTTTT.

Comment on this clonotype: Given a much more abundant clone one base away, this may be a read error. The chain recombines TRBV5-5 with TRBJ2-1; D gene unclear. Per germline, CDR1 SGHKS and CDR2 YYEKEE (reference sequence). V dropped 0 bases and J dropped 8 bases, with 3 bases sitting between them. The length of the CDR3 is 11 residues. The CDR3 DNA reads TGTGCCAGCAGCTTGGTCGATGAGCAGTTCTTC. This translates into CASSLVDEQFF.

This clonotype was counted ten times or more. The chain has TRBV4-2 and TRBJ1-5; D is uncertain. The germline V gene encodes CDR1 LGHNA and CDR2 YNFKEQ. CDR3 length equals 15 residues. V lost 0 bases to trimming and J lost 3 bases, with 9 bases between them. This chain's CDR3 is CASSQEGNYNQPQHF. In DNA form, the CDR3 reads TGTGCCAGCAGCCAAGAAGGCAACTACAATCAGCCCCAGCATTTT.

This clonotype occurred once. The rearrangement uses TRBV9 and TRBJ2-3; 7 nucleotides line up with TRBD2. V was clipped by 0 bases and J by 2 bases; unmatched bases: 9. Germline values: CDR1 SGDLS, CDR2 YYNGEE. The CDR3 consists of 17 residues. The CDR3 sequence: CASSVARGAGTTDTQYF. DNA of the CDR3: TGTGCCAGCAGCGTAGCTAGGGGAGCGGGGACCACAGATACGCAGTATTTT. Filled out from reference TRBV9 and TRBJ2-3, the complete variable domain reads DSGVTQTPKHLITATGQRVTLRCSPRSGDLSVYWYQQSLDQGLQFLIQYYNGEERAKGNILERFSAQQFPDLHSELNLSSLELGDSALYFCASSVARGAGTTDTQYFGPGTRLTVL.

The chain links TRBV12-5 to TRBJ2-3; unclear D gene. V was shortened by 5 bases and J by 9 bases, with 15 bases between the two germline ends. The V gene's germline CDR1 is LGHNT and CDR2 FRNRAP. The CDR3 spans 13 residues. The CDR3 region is CASGPSPDSTQYF. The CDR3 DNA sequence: TGTGCTAGTGGTCCCTCGCCGGATAGCACGCAGTATTTT.

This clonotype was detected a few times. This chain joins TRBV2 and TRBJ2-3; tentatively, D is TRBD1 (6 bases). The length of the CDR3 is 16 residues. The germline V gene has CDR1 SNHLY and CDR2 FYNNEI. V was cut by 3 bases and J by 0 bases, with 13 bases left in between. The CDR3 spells CASSDITGWSTDTQYF. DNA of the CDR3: TGTGCCAGCAGTGACATCACAGGGTGGAGCACAGATACGCAGTATTTT.

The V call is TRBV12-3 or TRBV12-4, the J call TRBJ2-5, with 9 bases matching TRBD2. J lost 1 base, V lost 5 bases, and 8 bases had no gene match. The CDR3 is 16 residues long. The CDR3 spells CASSPGLAEGQETQYF. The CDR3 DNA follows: TGTGCCAGCAGTCCGGGACTAGCCGAAGGCCAAGAGACCCAGTACTTC.